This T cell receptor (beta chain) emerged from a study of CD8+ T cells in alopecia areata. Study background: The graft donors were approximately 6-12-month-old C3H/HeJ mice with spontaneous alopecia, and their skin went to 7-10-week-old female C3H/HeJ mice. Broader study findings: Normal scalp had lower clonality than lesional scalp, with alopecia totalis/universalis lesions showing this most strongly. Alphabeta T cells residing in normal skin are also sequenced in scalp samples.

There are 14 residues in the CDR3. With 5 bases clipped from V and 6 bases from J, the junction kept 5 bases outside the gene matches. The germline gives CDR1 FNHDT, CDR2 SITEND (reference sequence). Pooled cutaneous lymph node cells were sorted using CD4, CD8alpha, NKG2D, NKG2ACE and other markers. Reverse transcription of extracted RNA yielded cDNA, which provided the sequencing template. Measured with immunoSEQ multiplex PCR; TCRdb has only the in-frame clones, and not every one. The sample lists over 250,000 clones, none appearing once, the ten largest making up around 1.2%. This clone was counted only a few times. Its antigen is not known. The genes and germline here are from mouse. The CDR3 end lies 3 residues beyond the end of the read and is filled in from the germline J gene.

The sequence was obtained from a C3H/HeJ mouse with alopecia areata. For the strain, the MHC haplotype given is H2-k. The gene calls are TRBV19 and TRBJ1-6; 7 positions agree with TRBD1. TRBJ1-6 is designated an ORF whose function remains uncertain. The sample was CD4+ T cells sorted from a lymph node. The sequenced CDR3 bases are TGTGCCAGCAGCCGCAGGGGGTCTAATTCGCCC. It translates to CASSRRGSNSP. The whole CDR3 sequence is CASSRRGSNSPLYF.